This TCR beta chain was recorded in a study of OX40 agonist ivuxolimab in advanced cancers. The CDR3 runs 14 residues. CDR1 and CDR2 from the germline V gene are MNHEY and SVGAGI. Trimming removed 6 bases from V and 4 bases from J, with 15 bases in between. Study-wide points: Low levels of normalized T-cell clonal expansion also appeared in some nonresponders.

On this clone: No antigen is known for it.

Profiled with immunoSEQ multiplex PCR; TCRdb holds only in-frame clones, not every one. The sample lists more than 75,000 clones, roughly 80% occurring once. The input for sequencing was CD4+ or CD8+ T cells sorted from blood, taken in a trial of the OX40 agonist ivuxolimab. The chain recombines TRBV6-5 with TRBJ1-1, with D unresolved. The clonotype comes from an adult with an advanced solid tumor such as melanoma, head and neck, liver or kidney cancer. The CDR3 spells CASRRGAAVTEAFF. The CDR3 DNA sequence: TGTGCCAGCAGACGCGGCGCAGCGGTCACTGAAGCTTTCTTT.